This T cell receptor (beta chain) was sequenced for a study of blood T cell repertoires in COVID-19. Study overall: COVID-19 samples collected from the United States, Italy and Spain covered acute and convalescent phases. PBMCs, B-cell-depleted T cells, or T cells provided the cDNA or gDNA that made up the material.

Source study methods: Estimates of nucleated cell counts were drawn from the amplification of reference gene primers. Profiled with immunoSEQ multiplex PCR; TCRdb holds only in-frame clones, not every one. D and trimming come from the DNA, and the V and J calls and clone size come from that table. The sample holds about 100,000 clones, around four fifths seen once. The V gene lost 5 bases and the J gene lost 6 bases, with 11 bases spanning the gap. The CDR3 sequence is 13 residues long. Germline-derived CDR1 and CDR2 are SNHLY and FYNNEI. This clonotype was obtained from a man between 45 and 60 years old with active or convalescent COVID-19. Sample: peripheral blood. The chain links TRBV2 to TRBJ2-1; D gene uncertain. CDR3 sequence (DNA): TGTGCCAGCAGTCCTATATACGGCAATGAGCAGTTCTTC. Protein product: CASSPIYGNEQFF. Drawing the rest from reference TRBV2 and TRBJ2-1, the complete variable domain is EPEVTQTPSHQVTQMGQEVILRCVPISNHLYFYWYRQILGQKVEFLVSFYNNEISEKSEIFDDQFSVERPDGSNFTLKIRSTKLEDSAMYFCASSPIYGNEQFFGPGTRLTVL.